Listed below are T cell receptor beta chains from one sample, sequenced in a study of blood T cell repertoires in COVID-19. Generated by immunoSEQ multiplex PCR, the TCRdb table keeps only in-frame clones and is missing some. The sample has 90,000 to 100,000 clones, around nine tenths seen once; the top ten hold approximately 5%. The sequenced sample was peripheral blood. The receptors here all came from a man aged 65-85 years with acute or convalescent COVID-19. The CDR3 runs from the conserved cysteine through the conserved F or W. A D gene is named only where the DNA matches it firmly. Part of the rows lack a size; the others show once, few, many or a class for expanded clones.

CDR3: CASSLLTGAEQYF
DNA: TGTGCCAGCAGCTTACTGACAGGAGCCGAGCAGTACTTC
size: NA
length: 13
V: TRBV7-3
J: TRBJ2-7
D: NA

CDR3: CASSTPGLGAEAFF
DNA: TGTGCCAGCAGCACACCGGGACTTGGCGCTGAAGCTTTCTTT
size: NA
length: 14
V: TRBV7-2
J: TRBJ1-1
D: NA

CDR3: CASRQAINEKLFF
DNA: TGTGCCAGCAGACAGGCGATCAATGAAAAACTGTTTTTT
size: NA
length: 13
V: TRBV2
J: TRBJ1-4
D: NA

CDR3: CASSLGGQGDTEAFF
DNA: TGCGCCAGCAGCTTGGGGGGACAGGGGGACACTGAAGCTTTCTTT
size: NA
length: 15
V: TRBV5-1
J: TRBJ1-1
D: TRBD1

CDR3: CASSQVTPGQGFQKLFF
DNA: TGTGCCAGCAGCCAAGTAACACCGGGACAGGGTTTTCAAAAACTGTTTTTT
size: once
length: 17
V: TRBV3-1/TRBV3-2
J: TRBJ1-4
D: TRBD1

CDR3: CASSLAGSNQPQHF
DNA: TGTGCCAGCAGTTTGGCGGGGAGCAATCAGCCCCAGCATTTT
size: NA
length: 14
V: TRBV28
J: TRBJ1-5
D: NA

CDR3: CASSSALAGGLHGEQFF
DNA: TGTGCCAGCAGCTCCGCTCTAGCGGGGGGGCTCCACGGTGAGCAGTTCTTC
size: NA
length: 17
V: TRBV5-4
J: TRBJ2-1
D: TRBD2

CDR3: CASSESGGEQYF
DNA: TGCGCCAGCAGTGAGTCCGGCGGCGAGCAGTACTTC
size: NA
length: 12
V: TRBV10-1
J: TRBJ2-7
D: NA

CDR3: CASSITGSTDTQYF
DNA: TGTGCCAGTAGTATCACAGGGAGCACAGATACGCAGTATTTT
size: NA
length: 14
V: TRBV19
J: TRBJ2-3
D: NA

CDR3: CASSLAQGTGSRPQYF
DNA: TGTGCCAGCAGCTTAGCGCAGGGGACAGGGTCCCGTCCCCAGTACTTC
size: NA
length: 16
V: TRBV7-8
J: TRBJ2-5
D: TRBD1

CDR3: CAIRNGQAGGRYEQYF
DNA: TGTGCCATCAGGAACGGACAGGCCGGCGGACGCTACGAGCAGTACTTC
size: NA
length: 16
V: TRBV10-3
J: TRBJ2-7
D: TRBD1

CDR3: CASSPGQGIIDTQYF
DNA: TGTGCCAGCTCCCCCGGACAGGGTATAATCGATACGCAGTATTTT
size: NA
length: 15
V: TRBV18
J: TRBJ2-3
D: TRBD1

CDR3: CASSPGGGGNIQYF
DNA: TGTGCCAGCAGCCCGGGAGGGGGAGGAAACATTCAGTACTTC
size: NA
length: 14
V: TRBV11-2
J: TRBJ2-4
D: TRBD2

CDR3: CASSPLTGKTSTDTQYF
DNA: TGTGCCAGCAGCCCCTTGACAGGGAAAACGTCGACAGATACGCAGTATTTT
size: NA
length: 17
V: TRBV3-1/TRBV3-2
J: TRBJ2-3
D: TRBD1

CDR3: CASSSVLSVLSGNTIYF
DNA: TGTGCCAGTAGTTCCGTCTTATCAGTCCTCTCTGGAAACACCATATATTTT
size: once
length: 17
V: TRBV19
J: TRBJ1-3
D: NA

CDR3: CASSLAAGGPAYEQFF
DNA: TGTGCCAGCAGCTTGGCAGCGGGGGGGCCGGCGTATGAGCAGTTCTTC
size: once
length: 16
V: TRBV5-4
J: TRBJ2-1
D: TRBD2

CDR3: CASRADRGAYNEQFF
DNA: TGTGCCAGCAGGGCAGACAGGGGCGCTTACAATGAGCAGTTCTTC
size: NA
length: 15
V: TRBV6-5
J: TRBJ2-1
D: TRBD1

CDR3: CASSLRSGTGSEAFF
DNA: TGCGCCAGCAGCTTGAGATCCGGGACAGGGTCTGAAGCTTTCTTT
size: NA
length: 15
V: TRBV5-1
J: TRBJ1-1
D: TRBD1

CDR3: CASSSASGGYYNEQFF
DNA: TGTGCCAGCAGCTCCGCGAGCGGGGGATATTACAATGAGCAGTTCTTC
size: NA
length: 16
V: TRBV6-2/TRBV6-3
J: TRBJ2-1
D: TRBD2

CDR3: CASGSGGTVETQYF
DNA: TGTGCTAGTGGTTCGGGAGGGACGGTAGAGACCCAGTACTTC
size: once
length: 14
V: TRBV12-5
J: TRBJ2-5
D: TRBD2

CDR3: CAWKRPGQGSETQYF
DNA: TGTGCCTGGAAACGCCCGGGACAGGGGTCAGAGACCCAGTACTTC
size: NA
length: 15
V: TRBV30
J: TRBJ2-5
D: TRBD1

CDR3: CATLTGASTEAFF
DNA: TGTGCCACCCTGACAGGGGCGAGCACTGAAGCTTTCTTT
size: NA
length: 13
V: TRBV28
J: TRBJ1-1
D: TRBD1

CDR3: CASSVNLDTEAFF
DNA: TGTGCCAGTAGCGTTAACTTGGACACTGAAGCTTTCTTT
size: NA
length: 13
V: TRBV19
J: TRBJ1-1
D: NA

CDR3: CASSPGQTNEKLFF
DNA: TGTGCCAGCTCGCCGGGACAGACTAATGAAAAACTGTTTTTT
size: NA
length: 14
V: TRBV18
J: TRBJ1-4
D: TRBD1

CDR3: CASMGTGHQPQHF
DNA: TGTGCCAGCATGGGGACAGGGCATCAGCCCCAGCATTTT
size: NA
length: 13
V: TRBV2
J: TRBJ1-5
D: TRBD1

CDR3: CSARESSGYTF
DNA: TGCAGTGCTCGGGAGTCTTCTGGCTACACCTTC
size: NA
length: 11
V: TRBV20-1
J: TRBJ1-2
D: NA

CDR3: CAWQISSYEQYF
DNA: TGTGCCTGGCAGATAAGCTCCTACGAGCAGTACTTC
size: NA
length: 12
V: TRBV30
J: TRBJ2-7
D: NA

CDR3: CATSDSGFGYTF
DNA: TGTGCCACCAGTGATTCAGGGTTCGGCTACACCTTC
size: few
length: 12
V: TRBV24-1
J: TRBJ1-2
D: NA

CDR3: CASSLSGGNEQFF
DNA: TGTGCCAGCAGCTTGTCAGGGGGCAATGAGCAGTTCTTC
size: NA
length: 13
V: TRBV5-4
J: TRBJ2-1
D: TRBD1

CDR3: CASGRQGTYNEQFF
DNA: TGTGCCAGCGGAAGACAGGGAACCTACAATGAGCAGTTCTTC
size: NA
length: 14
V: TRBV19
J: TRBJ2-1
D: TRBD1

CDR3: CASSLKAGGSTDTQYF
DNA: TGTGCCAGCAGCTTAAAGGCAGGGGGAAGCACAGATACGCAGTATTTT
size: NA
length: 16
V: TRBV7-9
J: TRBJ2-3
D: TRBD1

CDR3: CASSMGRVETQYF
DNA: TGTGCCAGTAGTATGGGCAGGGTGGAGACCCAGTACTTC
size: once
length: 13
V: TRBV19
J: TRBJ2-5
D: NA

CDR3: CASSATGDTQYF
DNA: TGTGCCAGCAGCGCCACAGGGGATACGCAGTATTTT
size: NA
length: 12
V: TRBV7-9
J: TRBJ2-3
D: NA

CDR3: CASSFQTGSYEQYF
DNA: TGTGCCAGCAGTTTCCAGACAGGTTCCTACGAGCAGTACTTC
size: NA
length: 14
V: TRBV28
J: TRBJ2-7
D: NA

CDR3: CASSQQTGNTGELFF
DNA: TGTGCCAGCAGCCAACAAACAGGGAACACCGGGGAGCTGTTTTTT
size: NA
length: 15
V: TRBV11-3
J: TRBJ2-2
D: NA

CDR3: CASDREHTGELFF
DNA: TGTGCCAGTGACAGGGAGCACACCGGGGAGCTGTTTTTT
size: NA
length: 13
V: TRBV2
J: TRBJ2-2
D: TRBD1

CDR3: CASSRQVTGNQPQHF
DNA: TGTGCCAGCTCAAGACAGGTAACTGGGAATCAGCCCCAGCATTTT
size: NA
length: 15
V: TRBV18
J: TRBJ1-5
D: NA

CDR3: CASSLVGGGEQYF
DNA: TGTGCCAGCAGCTTAGTCGGTGGAGGCGAGCAGTACTTC
size: NA
length: 13
V: TRBV7-8
J: TRBJ2-7
D: NA

CDR3: CASSQQGQLEAFF
DNA: TGTGCCAGCAGCCAACAGGGCCAACTAGAAGCTTTCTTT
size: NA
length: 13
V: TRBV4-2
J: TRBJ1-1
D: NA

CDR3: CASSIGIGLAGGISYNEQFF
DNA: TGTGCCAGTAGTATAGGTATCGGCCTAGCGGGGGGCATTTCCTACAATGAGCAGTTCTTC
size: NA
length: 20
V: TRBV19
J: TRBJ2-1
D: TRBD2

CDR3: CASSFPRGDEQYF
DNA: TGTGCCAGCAGCTTCCCCAGGGGGGACGAGCAGTACTTC
size: NA
length: 13
V: TRBV5-5
J: TRBJ2-7
D: NA